The clone carrying this T cell receptor beta chain was observed a few times. Antigen: not known. These data originate in a study of identical twins. Whole-study findings and limits: There is a chance that invariant MAIT and iNKT cells partially muddied zero-insertion analyses. Monozygotic twins shared more out-of-frame TCR alpha than recombination models predicted.

The CDR3 has 16 amino acids. Germline V gives CDR1 SGHRS, CDR2 YFSETQ. Trimming took 4 bases from V and 7 from J, leaving 18 bases between them. Template switching introduced a universal primer site, and the cDNA bore unique molecular identifiers. TCRdb redid the calling of the 5' RACE reads with MiXCR, one entry per CDR3 protein. The table has around 240,000 distinct CDR3 sequences, more than 9% seen once. The receptor's source is a man aged 45 to 65 in good health. The V call is TRBV5-1, the J call TRBJ1-6; maybe TRBD1 (5 bases). Sequencing used memory T cells sorted from blood. In DNA form, the CDR3 reads TGCGCCAGCAGCCTTTACCCCCGGGGCTCGAATTCACCCCTCCACTTT. This encodes CASSLYPRGSNSPLHF.